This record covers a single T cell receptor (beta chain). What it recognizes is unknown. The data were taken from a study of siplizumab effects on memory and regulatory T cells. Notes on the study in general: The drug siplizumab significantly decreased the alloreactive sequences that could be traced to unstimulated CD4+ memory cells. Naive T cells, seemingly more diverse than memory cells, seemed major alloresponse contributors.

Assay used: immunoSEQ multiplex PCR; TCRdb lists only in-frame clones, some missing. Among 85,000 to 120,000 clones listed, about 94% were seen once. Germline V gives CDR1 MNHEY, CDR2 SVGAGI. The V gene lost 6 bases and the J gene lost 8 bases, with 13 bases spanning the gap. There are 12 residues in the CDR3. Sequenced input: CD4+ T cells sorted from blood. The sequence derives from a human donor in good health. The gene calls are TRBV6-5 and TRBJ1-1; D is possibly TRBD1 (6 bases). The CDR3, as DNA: TGTGCCAGCAGCAGAGGTGGACAGGAAGCTTTCTTT. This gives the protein CASSRGGQEAFF.